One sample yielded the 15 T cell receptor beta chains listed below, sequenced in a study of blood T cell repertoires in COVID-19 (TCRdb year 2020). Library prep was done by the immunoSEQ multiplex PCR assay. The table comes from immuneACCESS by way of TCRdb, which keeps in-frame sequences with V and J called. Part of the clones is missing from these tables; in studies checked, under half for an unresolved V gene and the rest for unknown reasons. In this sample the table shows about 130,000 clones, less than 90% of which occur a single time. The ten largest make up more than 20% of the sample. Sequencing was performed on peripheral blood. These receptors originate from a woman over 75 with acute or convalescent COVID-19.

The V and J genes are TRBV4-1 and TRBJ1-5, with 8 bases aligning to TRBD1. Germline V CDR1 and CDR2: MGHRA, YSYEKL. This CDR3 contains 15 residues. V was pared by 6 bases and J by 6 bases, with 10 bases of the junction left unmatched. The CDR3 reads CASSRGQGEGQPQHF. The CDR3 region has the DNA TGCGCCAGCAGTCGTGGACAGGGTGAGGGTCAGCCCCAGCATTTT.

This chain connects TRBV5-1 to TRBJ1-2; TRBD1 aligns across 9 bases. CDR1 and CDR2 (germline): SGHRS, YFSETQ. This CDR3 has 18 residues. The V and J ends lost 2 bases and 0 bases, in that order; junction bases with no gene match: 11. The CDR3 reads CASSLQGATSFSNYGYTF. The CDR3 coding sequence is TGCGCCAGCAGCTTACAGGGGGCAACCTCTTTCTCTAACTATGGCTACACCTTC.

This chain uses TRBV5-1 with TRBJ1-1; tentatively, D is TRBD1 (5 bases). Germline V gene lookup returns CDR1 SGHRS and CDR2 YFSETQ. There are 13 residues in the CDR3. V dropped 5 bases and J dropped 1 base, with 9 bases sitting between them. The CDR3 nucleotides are TGCGCCAGCAGACAGGCTTGGAACACTGAAGCTTTCTTT. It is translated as CASRQAWNTEAFF. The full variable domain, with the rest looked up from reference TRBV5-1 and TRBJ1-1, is KAGVTQTPRYLIKTRGQQVTLSCSPISGHRSVSWYQQTPGQGLQFLFEYFSETQRNKGNFPGRFSGRQFSNSRSEMNVSTLELGDSALYLCASRQAWNTEAFFGQGTRLTVV.

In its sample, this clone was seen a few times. The CDR3 region has the DNA TGTGCCAGTAGCAGCGGGGGGGCCCGGACCGGGGAGCTGTTTTTT. This gives the protein CASSSGGARTGELFF. The chain combines TRBV19 with TRBJ2-2; 10 bases map to TRBD2. The CDR3 runs to 15 residues. From germline, CDR1 is LNHDA and CDR2 SQIVND (reference sequence). The trim removed 6 bases at V and 5 bases at J, leaving 6 bases unmatched.

The CDR3 loop is CASSLVGAGGQETQYF. The CDR3 DNA reads TGTGCCAGCAGTTTAGTAGGGGCGGGGGGACAAGAGACCCAGTACTTC. The chain combines TRBV28 with TRBJ2-5; 8 bases line up with TRBD2. Trimming took 2 bases from V and 2 from J; bases not matched to a gene: 7. This CDR3 contains 16 residues. The germline V gene encodes CDR1 MDHEN and CDR2 SYDVKM. Full variable domain (remainder filled in from reference TRBV28 and TRBJ2-5): DVKVTQSSRYLVKRTGEKVFLECVQDMDHENMFWYRQDPGLGLRLIYFSYDVKMKEKGDIPEGYSVSREKKERFSLILESASTNQTSMYLCASSLVGAGGQETQYFGPGTRLLVL.

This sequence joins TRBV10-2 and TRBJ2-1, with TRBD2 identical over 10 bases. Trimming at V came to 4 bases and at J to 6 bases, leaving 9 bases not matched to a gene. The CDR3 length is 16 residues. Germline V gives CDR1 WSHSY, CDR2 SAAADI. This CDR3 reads CASSGFQSGGVNEQFF. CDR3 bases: TGCGCCAGCAGTGGTTTTCAAAGCGGGGGGGTCAATGAGCAGTTCTTC.

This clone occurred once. This chain's CDR3 is CASSVGRKAGWDSPLHF. The CDR3, as DNA: TGTGCCAGCAGCGTAGGGAGAAAGGCCGGGTGGGATTCACCCCTCCACTTT. The chain is built from TRBV9 and TRBJ1-6, with D hard to call. Per the germline V gene, CDR1 is SGDLS and CDR2 is YYNGEE. V dropped 0 bases and J dropped 8 bases, with 18 bases sitting between them. CDR3 length: 17 residues.

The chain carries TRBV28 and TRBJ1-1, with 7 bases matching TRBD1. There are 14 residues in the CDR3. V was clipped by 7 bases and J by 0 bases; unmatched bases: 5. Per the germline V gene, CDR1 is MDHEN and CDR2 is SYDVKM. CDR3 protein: CASKRTGMNTEAFF. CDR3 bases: TGTGCCAGCAAACGGACAGGAATGAACACTGAAGCTTTCTTT.

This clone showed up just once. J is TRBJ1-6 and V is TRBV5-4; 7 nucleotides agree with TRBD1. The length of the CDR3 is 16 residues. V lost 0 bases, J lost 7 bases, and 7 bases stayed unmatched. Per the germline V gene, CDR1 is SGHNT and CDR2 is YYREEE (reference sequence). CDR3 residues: CASSLVEGAQNSPLHF. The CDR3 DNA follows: TGTGCCAGCAGCTTGGTGGAGGGGGCGCAGAATTCACCCCTCCACTTT.

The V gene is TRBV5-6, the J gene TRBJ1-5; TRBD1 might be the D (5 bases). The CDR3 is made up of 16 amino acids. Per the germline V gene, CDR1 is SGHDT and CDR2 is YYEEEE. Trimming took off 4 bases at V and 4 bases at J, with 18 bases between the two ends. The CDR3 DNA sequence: TGTGCCAGCAGCATTAACGGTAGGGGCACGAATCAGCCCCAGCATTTT. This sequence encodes CASSINGRGTNQPQHF. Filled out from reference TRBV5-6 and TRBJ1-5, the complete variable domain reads DAGVTQSPTHLIKTRGQQVTLRCSPKSGHDTVSWYQQALGQGPQFIFQYYEEEERQRGNFPDRFSGHQFPNYSSELNVNALLLGDSALYLCASSINGRGTNQPQHFGDGTRLSIL.

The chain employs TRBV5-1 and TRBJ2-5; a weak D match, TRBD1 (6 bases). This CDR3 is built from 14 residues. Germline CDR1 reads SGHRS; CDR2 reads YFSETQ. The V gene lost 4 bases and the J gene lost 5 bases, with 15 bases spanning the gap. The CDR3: CASSVGQLRETQYF. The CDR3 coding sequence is TGCGCCAGCAGCGTAGGACAGCTTCGGGAGACCCAGTACTTC.

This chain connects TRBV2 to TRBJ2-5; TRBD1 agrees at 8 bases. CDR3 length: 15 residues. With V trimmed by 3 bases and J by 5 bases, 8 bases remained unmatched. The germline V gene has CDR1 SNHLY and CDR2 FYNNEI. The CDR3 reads CASSETGEARETQYF. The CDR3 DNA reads TGTGCCAGCAGTGAGACAGGGGAGGCAAGGGAGACCCAGTACTTC.

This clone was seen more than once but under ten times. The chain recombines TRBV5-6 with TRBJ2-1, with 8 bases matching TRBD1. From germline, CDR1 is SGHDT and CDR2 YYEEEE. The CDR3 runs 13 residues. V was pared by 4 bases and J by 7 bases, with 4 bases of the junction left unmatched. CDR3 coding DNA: TGTGCCAGCAGCAAGGACAGGGTAAATGAGCAGTTCTTC. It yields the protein CASSKDRVNEQFF.

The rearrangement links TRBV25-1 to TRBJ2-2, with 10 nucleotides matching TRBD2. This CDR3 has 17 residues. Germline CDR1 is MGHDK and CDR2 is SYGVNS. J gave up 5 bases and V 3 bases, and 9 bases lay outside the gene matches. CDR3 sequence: CASSDPSGGKRTGELFF. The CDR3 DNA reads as TGTGCCAGCAGTGACCCTAGCGGGGGTAAAAGGACCGGGGAGCTGTTTTTT. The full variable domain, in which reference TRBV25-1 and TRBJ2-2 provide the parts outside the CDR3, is EADIYQTPRYLVIGTGKKITLECSQTMGHDKMYWYQQDPGMELHLIHYSYGVNSTEKGDLSSESTVSRIRTEHFPLTLESARPSHTSQYLCASSDPSGGKRTGELFFGEGSRLTVL.

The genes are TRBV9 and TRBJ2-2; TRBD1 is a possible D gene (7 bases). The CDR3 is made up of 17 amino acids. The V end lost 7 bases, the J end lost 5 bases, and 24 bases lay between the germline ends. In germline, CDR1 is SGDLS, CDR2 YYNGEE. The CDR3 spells CASSFPAGAGGTGELFF. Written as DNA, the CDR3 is TGTGCCAGCTCTTTTCCCGCCGGGGCAGGGGGGACCGGGGAGCTGTTTTTT.